This TCR beta chain is drawn from a study of blood T cell repertoires in COVID-19 (dated by TCRdb to 2019 to 2021). Study-level background: Samples covering the acute and convalescent phases of COVID-19 were provided by collaborators in the United States, Italy and Spain. The repertoires were released in a freely available public database intended as a resource for research on the immune response to SARS-CoV-2. Subjects who had been exposed to COVID-19, were actively infected with it, or had recovered from it provided the deeply sampled blood TCRbeta repertoires that made up the dataset. Where available, HLA class I and class II types were taken from metadata supplied by the sample provider and were not determined by assay-based typing. The prospective study material was composed of cDNA or gDNA derived from T cells, B-cell-depleted T cells, or PBMCs. The sample metadata nearly always contained a de-identified subject ID, COVID-19 status, age in years and sex. The samples were drawn from the first 160 participants of the ongoing ImmuneRACE study and from over a thousand subjects provided by 6 global collaborators.

TCRbeta CDR3 regions were amplified from genomic DNA by means of the immunoSEQ Assay, a bias-controlled multiplex PCR. As for how the authors treated the data: Nucleated cell counts per sample were estimated from amplification of reference gene primers within the assay. Sequence reads were collapsed and filtered to measure the absolute abundance of every unique TCRbeta CDR3 rearrangement. For each sample, productive Simpson clonality was calculated by taking the square root of Simpson's diversity index across productive rearrangements. TCRdb took this table from immuneACCESS and kept in-frame rearrangements with V and J called. Such tables lack part of the clones; where checked against another copy, unresolved V genes explain under half of the gap, and the rest is unexplained. That table furnishes V, J and clone size, whereas the DNA furnished D and trimming. Within this sample are fewer than 25,000 clones, with roughly nine tenths of them counted one time only. The ten largest clones take up roughly a tenth of the sample.

Whole blood was collected in K2EDTA tubes by collaborating institutions according to the institutions' own protocols. For TCRbeta analysis, collaborators shipped samples as frozen whole blood, isolated PBMCs, or DNA extracted from either of those sample types. Regarding this clone: Its antigen is currently not known. Base-call qualities are not available, and no considerably larger clone is one nucleotide away.

Inclusive of the bounding cysteine and phenylalanine, the CDR3 is 11 residues long. The DNA shown is the 33-base CDR3, in frame from base 1. For this chain, trimming is 8 bases at the V end and 7 bases at the J end, and the number of junction bases without a gene match is 4. In the germline V gene (reference sequence), CDR1 corresponds to MNHEY and CDR2 to SMNVEV. Points the paper makes about the study in general: The amount of clinical and demographic metadata varied by source and participant and was provided uncurated.

This clonotype was sampled from a man in his 70s with acute or convalescent COVID-19. Sequenced: peripheral blood. The rearranged segments are TRBV27 and TRBJ2-7; 8 of the junction bases match TRBD1. The CDR3 is CASGQGREQYF. The bases are TGTGCCAGCGGACAGGGCCGGGAGCAGTACTTC.